These 26 T cell receptor beta chains were sequenced from one sample in a study of response to subunit inactivated influenza vaccine. One entry per CDR3 protein results from TCRdb running MiXCR on the RT-PCR reads. The repertoire holds hundreds of thousands of distinct CDR3 sequences, with 10% to 12% as singletons. These sequences were also reported in another study, on T cells expressing NK-cell markers. That source adds: TCR beta libraries carry UMIs added by 5'RACE template switching.

The starting material was PBMCs from blood, obtained on the day of vaccination. The receptors here all came from a man over 45 who received an inactivated influenza vaccine.

The CDR3 loop is CASSFPQTSGGKNIQYF. The CDR3 coding sequence is TGTGCCAGCAGTTTCCCTCAGACTAGCGGGGGGAAAAACATTCAGTACTTC. The chain carries TRBV12-3 or TRBV12-4 and TRBJ2-4; 13 bases map to TRBD2. The J segment lost 4 bases and the V segment lost 3 bases, leaving 6 bases of the junction unmatched. The length of the CDR3 is 17 residues.

The chain has TRBV20-1 and TRBJ2-3; D ambiguous. The V end was cut by 6 bases, the J end by 0 bases, with 13 bases between. The CDR3 sequence is 14 residues long. CDR1 is DFQATT and CDR2 is SNEGSKA in the germline V gene (reference sequence). As DNA, the CDR3 is TGCAGTGCCGTTTACAAGGCTAGCACAGATACGCAGTATTTT. Protein: CSAVYKASTDTQYF.

J is TRBJ2-1 and V is TRBV3-1, with 7 bases matching TRBD2. CDR1 is LGHDT and CDR2 is YNNKEL in the germline V gene (reference sequence). The CDR3 consists of 16 residues. J gave up 3 bases and V 4 bases, and 9 bases lay outside the gene matches. The CDR3 nucleotides are TGTGCCAGCAGCCCGGCCGGGGGACTAATCTACAATGAGCAGTTCTTC. Protein sequence: CASSPAGGLIYNEQFF.

This clonotype was seen more than once but under ten times. The chain links TRBV3-1 to TRBJ2-2; 11 bases map to TRBD2. CDR3 length equals 15 residues. Germline V gene lookup returns CDR1 LGHDT and CDR2 YNNKEL (reference sequence). The V segment lost 4 bases and the J segment 4 bases; nucleotides outside the gene matches: 2. CDR3 DNA sequence: TGTGCCAGCAGCCCGACTAGCGGGGCCACCGGGGAGCTGTTTTTT. Protein: CASSPTSGATGELFF.

Ten or more counts support this clonotype. This chain connects TRBV6-5 to TRBJ2-5; no reliable D call. CDR3 length: 14 amino acids. Germline values: CDR1 MNHEY, CDR2 SVGAGI. Trimming left V 2 bases short and J 2 bases short, with 9 bases between. CDR3 DNA sequence: TGTGCCAGCAGTTACCTCGCATTTCAAGAGACCCAGTACTTC. Amino acid sequence: CASSYLAFQETQYF.

This clonotype was detected a few times. CDR3 DNA: TGTGCCAGCAGCCAAGGTAGCCAGGGCCTCACAGATACGCAGTATTTT. This gives the protein CASSQGSQGLTDTQYF. J is TRBJ2-3 and V is TRBV4-2, with D maybe TRBD1 (5 bases). The germline gives CDR1 LGHNA, CDR2 YNFKEQ. This CDR3 has 16 residues. With 1 base removed from V and 2 bases from J, the gap between germline ends came to 13 bases.

The chain links TRBV5-1 to TRBJ2-1; TRBD2 might be the D (5 bases). The CDR3 runs 16 residues. Trimming shortened V by 0 bases and J by 0 bases, and 10 bases separated the two germline ends. The germline V gene has CDR1 SGHRS and CDR2 YFSETQ. CDR3 sequence: CASSLGSGSSYNEQFF. The CDR3 nucleotides read TGCGCCAGCAGCTTGGGGTCGGGGAGCTCCTACAATGAGCAGTTCTTC.

This clonotype was seen a handful of times. The genes are TRBV29-1 and TRBJ2-1; 11 nucleotides line up with TRBD2. The CDR3 is 19 residues long. Germline V gene lookup returns CDR1 SQVTM and CDR2 ANQGSEA. Trimming at V came to 3 bases and at J to 9 bases, leaving 22 bases not matched to a gene. DNA for the CDR3: TGCAGCGTTGACTTAAACAGGAGAACCGGGACTAGCGGAGTCGGTGAGCAGTTCTTC. It encodes CSVDLNRRTGTSGVGEQFF.

The V and J genes are TRBV28 and TRBJ1-4; D unresolved. Trimming pared 3 bases from V and 5 bases from J, leaving 10 bases between. In germline, CDR1 is MDHEN, CDR2 SYDVKM. This CDR3 has 14 amino acids. The CDR3 reads CASSLGRNNEKLFF. The CDR3 nucleotides are TGTGCCAGCAGTTTGGGTAGGAACAATGAAAAACTGTTTTTT.

This clonotype was detected only a few times. The J gene is TRBJ2-7, the V gene TRBV6-2 or TRBV6-3; D gene ambiguous. The CDR3 is made up of 16 amino acids. From germline, CDR1 is MNHEY and CDR2 SVGEGT. Trimming took 2 bases from V and 3 from J, leaving 17 bases between them. CDR3 in DNA: TGTGCCAGCAGTTACGCCCTATTCGCGGCTATCTACGAGCAGTACTTC. Its protein is CASSYALFAAIYEQYF.

This clonotype was found many times. The rearrangement uses TRBV12-3 or TRBV12-4 and TRBJ1-2; D is ambiguous. The CDR3 is 14 amino acids. Between the trimmed V and J ends, which lost 10 bases and 3 bases, there was a span of 18 bases. The CDR3 DNA reads TGTGCCACCTTACCAAGGGCTTCCCACTATGGCTACACCTTC. Translated, it gives CATLPRASHYGYTF.

Regarding this clonotype: This sequence may be a read error, since a much larger clone differs from it by one base. The chain couples TRBV12-3 or TRBV12-4 to TRBJ1-6; TRBD1 matches at 7 bases. This CDR3 comprises 14 residues. V shed 6 bases and J 7 bases; nucleotides not matched to a gene: 6. CDR3 DNA sequence: TGTGCCAGCAGCCCGGGACAGTGGAATTCACCCCTCCACTTT. This gives the protein CASSPGQWNSPLHF.

This clonotype came up many times. This rearrangement joins TRBV6-5 to TRBJ2-7, with 8 bases fitting TRBD1. Germline V gene lookup returns CDR1 MNHEY and CDR2 SVGAGI. Losses at the gene ends were 0 bases for V and 3 bases for J; bases not matched to a gene: 4. CDR3 length: 15 amino acids. The CDR3 DNA sequence: TGTGCCAGCAGTTACTCCGCTGGACAGGGCTACGAGCAGTACTTC. Translating gives CASSYSAGQGYEQYF.

This clonotype was counted a few times. The chain employs TRBV7-3 and TRBJ2-3, with D hard to call. The V gene's germline CDR1 is SGHTA and CDR2 FQGTGA. Trimming shortened V by 0 bases and J by 3 bases, and 10 bases separated the two germline ends. This CDR3 has 15 residues. CDR3 sequence: CASSLTPLGTDTQYF. The CDR3 DNA reads as TGTGCCAGCAGCTTAACTCCCCTTGGGACAGATACGCAGTATTTT.

The chain joins TRBV5-1 to TRBJ2-6, with TRBD1 identical over 7 bases. The CDR3 covers 17 residues. With V trimmed by 5 bases and J by 1 base, 9 bases remained unmatched. Germline V gene lookup returns CDR1 SGHRS and CDR2 YFSETQ. As DNA, the CDR3 is TGCGCCAGCAGGTTACAGGGGCCCACATCTGGGGCCAACGTCCTGACTTTC. Amino acid sequence: CASRLQGPTSGANVLTF.

The rearrangement joins TRBV4-1 to TRBJ2-3; D is possibly TRBD2 (5 bases). Germline-derived CDR1 and CDR2 are MGHRA and YSYEKL. V was trimmed by 1 base and J by 11 bases, leaving 19 bases between them. The CDR3 totals 15 residues. In DNA, the CDR3 is TGCGCCAGCAGCCAAGTTACGGCGAGGGTTGAGAAGCAGTATTTT. Translated, it gives CASSQVTARVEKQYF.

The chain combines TRBV4-1 with TRBJ1-5; 9 nucleotides agree with TRBD1. Trimming at V came to 4 bases and at J to 7 bases, leaving 11 bases not matched to a gene. The CDR3 is 16 residues long. Germline values: CDR1 MGHRA, CDR2 YSYEKL. CDR3 loop: CASSPGQGAGGQPQHF. DNA for the CDR3: TGCGCCAGCAGCCCGGGACAGGGCGCAGGAGGCCAGCCCCAGCATTTT.

The chain joins TRBV29-1 to TRBJ1-1; D remains ambiguous. V lost 4 bases and J 0 bases, leaving 9 bases between the germline ends. The CDR3 totals 13 residues. The V gene's germline CDR1 is SQVTM and CDR2 ANQGSEA. The CDR3 nucleotides read TGCAGCGTTGGGGGTCAGATGAACACTGAAGCTTTCTTT. It is translated as CSVGGQMNTEAFF.

This chain links TRBV7-3 with TRBJ2-3, with D perhaps matching TRBD2 (5 bases). The CDR3 loop spans 14 amino acids. The germline CDR1 and CDR2 sequences are SGHTA and FQGTGA. Trimming took 4 bases from V and 10 from J, leaving 18 bases between them. The CDR3 reads CASSSLGGSQSQYF. The CDR3 DNA reads as TGTGCCAGCAGCTCGCTAGGAGGCAGCCAGTCGCAGTATTTT.

The sample holds many counts of this clonotype. V usage is TRBV5-1 and J usage is TRBJ2-5; 8 positions match TRBD2. Trimming took 4 bases from V and 1 from J; bases not matched to a gene: 6. From germline, CDR1 is SGHRS and CDR2 YFSETQ. The CDR3 spans 15 residues. CDR3 region: CASSLLAGGQETQYF. In DNA form, the CDR3 reads TGCGCCAGCAGCCTTCTGGCGGGGGGCCAAGAGACCCAGTACTTC.

V usage is TRBV29-1 and J usage is TRBJ2-5; perhaps TRBD1 as D (6 bases). Trimming stripped 3 bases from V and 4 bases from J, with 18 bases between. Germline assignment: CDR1 SQVTM and CDR2 ANQGSEA. The CDR3 sequence is 15 residues long. DNA for the CDR3: TGCAGCGTTGACGATCAGGGGATGATAGGAGAGACCCAGTACTTC. Translating gives CSVDDQGMIGETQYF.

The V call is TRBV10-3, the J call TRBJ2-3; maybe TRBD1 (6 bases). CDR3 length equals 15 residues. The germline CDR1 and CDR2 sequences are ENHRY and SYGVKD. V was trimmed by 2 bases and J by 3 bases, leaving 12 bases between them. The chain's CDR3 is CAISEGGHETDTQYF. The CDR3 DNA sequence: TGTGCCATCAGTGAGGGGGGCCATGAAACAGATACGCAGTATTTT.

Only a few counts were recorded for this clonotype. The chain is built from TRBV15 and TRBJ2-7; 8 bases align to TRBD2. J was trimmed by 5 bases and V by 5 bases; bases with no gene match: 11. The length of the CDR3 is 15 residues. The V gene's germline CDR1 is LNHNV and CDR2 YYDKDF (reference sequence). Written as DNA, the CDR3 is TGTGCCACCAGCCCTCGTCTAGCGGGCGAGGACGAGCAGTACTTC. Its translation: CATSPRLAGEDEQYF.

The chain combines TRBV10-3 with TRBJ2-1; 9 bases align to TRBD1. Per the germline V gene, CDR1 is ENHRY and CDR2 is SYGVKD. V gave up 5 bases and J gave up 1 base; unmatched junction bases: 3. This CDR3 region has 15 residues. The CDR3 nucleotides are TGTGCCATCAGTCGGGACAGGGATTCCTACAATGAGCAGTTCTTC. Translation: CAISRDRDSYNEQFF.

This clonotype was recorded at least ten times. The chain links TRBV15 to TRBJ2-7; TRBD2 might be the D (5 bases). Per the germline V gene, CDR1 is LNHNV and CDR2 is YYDKDF (reference sequence). The germline V and J ends were trimmed by 0 bases and 7 bases, with 10 bases remaining between them. The length of the CDR3 is 13 residues. The CDR3, as DNA: TGTGCCACCAGCAGAGATGTTAGAGGGGAGCAGTACTTC. This encodes CATSRDVRGEQYF.

This clonotype was observed a handful of times. This sequence joins TRBV6-2 or TRBV6-3 and TRBJ2-1; D not resolved. The CDR3 contains 13 residues. The germline CDR1 and CDR2 sequences are MNHEY and SVGEGT. Trimming pared 5 bases from V and 2 bases from J, leaving 7 bases between. The CDR3 sequence is CASSRATYNEQFF. Written as DNA, the CDR3 is TGTGCCAGCAGTCGGGCCACCTACAATGAGCAGTTCTTC.